This T cell receptor (beta chain) was identified in a study of T cell responses to AZD1222 COVID-19 vaccine. Trimming removed 5 bases from V and 4 bases from J, with 17 bases in between. The germline V gene encodes CDR1 SGHTA and CDR2 FQGNSA. CDR3 length: 15 amino acids. The assay was immunoSEQ multiplex PCR, and TCRdb's table has in-frame clones only and misses some. Counted here are tens of thousands of clones, over 85% occurring once; the ten biggest clones make up 2.8%. This receptor was taken from an adult in good health. This chain uses TRBV7-2 with TRBJ1-2; D ambiguous. Here the sequenced sample was peripheral blood, taken on day 0 of MenACWY control vaccination. The CDR3 nucleotides are TGTGCCAGCAGCCCAGCAGATAGGGTTCTCTATGGCTACACCTTC. This encodes CASSPADRVLYGYTF. The full variable domain, in which reference TRBV7-2 and TRBJ1-2 provide the parts outside the CDR3, is GAGVSQSPSNKVTEKGKDVELRCDPISGHTALYWYRQSLGQGLEFLIYFQGNSAPDKSGLPSDRFSAERTGGSVSTLTIQRTQQEDSAVYLCASSPADRVLYGYTFGSGTRLTVV.